The 20 T cell receptor beta chains below all came from one sample that was sequenced in a study of control samples from healthy donors and cancer patients. Assay: immunoSEQ multiplex PCR; the TCRdb copy retains only in-frame clones and omits some. The sample includes under 450,000 clones, around nine tenths of them seen just once. The sample comprised PBMCs. The receptors were gathered from a middle-aged man with head and neck cancer.

This rearrangement joins TRBV11-2 to TRBJ1-1; the D is unclear. V gave up 3 bases and J gave up 0 bases, with 8 bases separating them. The CDR3 extends over 14 amino acids. Looked up from germline, CDR1 is SGHAT and CDR2 is FQNNGV. CDR3 DNA: TGTGCCAGCAGCTTCTCGGCCCTGAACACTGAAGCTTTCTTT. Its translation: CASSFSALNTEAFF.

The chain joins TRBV7-9 to TRBJ1-5; D is ambiguous. The CDR3 has 14 amino acids. With 1 base removed from V and 10 bases from J, the gap between germline ends came to 14 bases. In germline, CDR1 is SEHNR, CDR2 FQNEAQ (reference sequence). Written as DNA, the CDR3 is TGTGCCAGCAGCTTAGAGGGAGGAAAGGGACCCCAGCATTTT. Its translation is CASSLEGGKGPQHF.

V is TRBV5-1 and J is TRBJ1-4, with 9 bases lining up with TRBD1. This CDR3 is 20 amino acids long. CDR1 is SGHRS and CDR2 is YFSETQ in the germline V gene. Unmatched junction bases numbered 22, after V lost 3 bases and J lost 7 bases. The CDR3 spells CASSSPRGQGKRGSTEKLFF. The CDR3 region has the DNA TGCGCCAGCAGCTCACCCCGCGGACAGGGGAAGAGAGGATCTACTGAAAAACTGTTTTTT.

This clone showed up just a few times. The J gene is TRBJ1-5, the V gene TRBV7-8, with 8 bases lining up with TRBD1. The CDR3 extends over 17 amino acids. V was pared by 0 bases and J by 6 bases, with 10 bases of the junction left unmatched. Germline CDR1 reads SGHVS; CDR2 reads FQNEAQ. CDR3 residues: CASSLAVWSGGRQPQHF. The DNA for the CDR3 is TGTGCCAGCAGCTTAGCGGTCTGGTCAGGGGGCCGTCAGCCCCAGCATTTT.

This rearrangement joins TRBV24-1 to TRBJ2-1, with D perhaps given as TRBD1 or TRBD2 (5 bases each). Germline CDR1 is KGHDR and CDR2 is SFDVKD. The CDR3 is 15 amino acids. V was shortened by 4 bases and J by 0 bases, with 9 bases between the two germline ends. CDR3 nucleotide sequence: TGTGCCACCAGTGAGGGACCGAGCTCCTACAATGAGCAGTTCTTC. This encodes CATSEGPSSYNEQFF.

The genes are TRBV7-9 and TRBJ1-2; possible D gene TRBD1, 5 bases. V lost 6 bases and J 2 bases, leaving 16 bases between the germline ends. CDR1 and CDR2 (germline): SEHNR, FQNEAQ (reference sequence). The CDR3 extends over 15 amino acids. CDR3: CASRNARGPNYGYTF. In DNA, the CDR3 is TGTGCCAGCAGAAATGCTAGGGGTCCCAACTATGGCTACACCTTC.

The V call is TRBV12-5, the J call TRBJ2-1; 8 positions match TRBD1. V lost 2 bases to trimming and J lost 3 bases; unmatched junction nucleotides: 9. CDR3 length: 17 amino acids. CDR1 LGHNT and CDR2 FRNRAP come from the germline V gene. The CDR3 coding sequence is TGTGCTAGTGGTTTGCAAGGGACAGGTCAACTCTACAATGAGCAGTTCTTC. It yields the protein CASGLQGTGQLYNEQFF.

There are a few counts of this clone. V is TRBV11-2 and J is TRBJ1-4; TRBD1 matches 12 bases. CDR1 SGHAT and CDR2 FQNNGV come from the germline V gene. With 8 bases clipped from V and 2 bases from J, the junction kept 3 bases outside the gene matches. The CDR3 covers 15 residues. DNA for the CDR3: TGTGCCAGCTCGGGACAGGGGGCCACTAATGAAAAACTGTTTTTT. It yields the protein CASSGQGATNEKLFF.

V gene TRBV30 combines with J gene TRBJ2-1, with 8 bases fitting TRBD1. V was pared by 4 bases and J by 5 bases, with 7 bases of the junction left unmatched. There are 14 residues in the CDR3. Germline V gives CDR1 GTSNPN, CDR2 SVGIG (reference sequence). The chain's CDR3 is CAWTQGARHNEQFF. DNA of the CDR3: TGTGCCTGGACCCAGGGGGCGCGTCACAATGAGCAGTTCTTC.

This clone turned up a few times. Other DNA sequences in the same sample also yield this CDR3. The CDR3 sequence: CASSLKSGVNTGELFF. For the CDR3, the DNA is TGTGCCAGCAGCTTAAAGTCAGGGGTGAACACCGGGGAGCTGTTTTTT. V gene TRBV7-3 combines with J gene TRBJ2-2; a possible D gene is TRBD1 (6 bases). V lost 1 base and J 1 base, leaving 10 bases between the germline ends. Germline loops: CDR1 SGHTA, CDR2 FQGTGA. The CDR3 spans 16 residues. Using reference TRBV7-3 and TRBJ2-2 for the parts outside the CDR3, the full variable domain is GAGVSQTPSNKVTEKGKYVELRCDPISGHTALYWYRQSLGQGPEFLIYFQGTGAADDSGLPNDRFFAVRPEGSVSTLKIQRTERGDSAVYLCASSLKSGVNTGELFFGEGSRLTVL.

V is TRBV7-2 and J is TRBJ2-3; D gene ambiguous. CDR1 SGHTA and CDR2 FQGNSA come from the germline V gene. V dropped 0 bases and J dropped 0 bases, with 4 bases sitting between them. This CDR3 comprises 14 residues. The DNA for the CDR3 is TGTGCCAGCAGCTTAGCGGTTAGCACAGATACGCAGTATTTT. It is translated as CASSLAVSTDTQYF.

The CDR3, as DNA: TGTGCCATCAGTGATATGGCAGGGTCGTTCTTCTACTTC. Protein sequence: CAISDMAGSFFYF. This chain connects TRBV10-3 to TRBJ2-7; weak D call: TRBD1 (5 bases). V gave up 3 bases and J gave up 13 bases, with 19 bases separating them. CDR3 size: 13 residues. Germline V lookup: CDR1 ENHRY, CDR2 SYGVKD.

The CDR3 region has the DNA TGTGCCAGTAGCGCCCTGAAAGCGGGAGGCACAGATACGCAGTATTTT. It is translated as CASSALKAGGTDTQYF. The chain joins TRBV19 to TRBJ2-3, with 8 nucleotides matching TRBD2. This CDR3 spans 16 amino acids. The ends lost 6 bases at V and 1 base at J; junction bases unmatched: 9. Germline CDR1 is LNHDA and CDR2 is SQIVND (reference sequence).

The V and J genes are TRBV2 and TRBJ2-7, with a tentative D call TRBD1 (6 bases). The V end was cut by 6 bases, the J end by 0 bases, with 9 bases between. Per germline, CDR1 SNHLY and CDR2 FYNNEI. This CDR3 comprises 13 residues. This CDR3 reads CASRRTASYEQYF. The CDR3 coding sequence is TGTGCCAGCAGGCGGACAGCCTCCTACGAGCAGTACTTC.

The J gene is TRBJ2-7, the V gene TRBV11-2, with TRBD1 matching 7 bases. The CDR3 is made up of 16 amino acids. The V and J ends lost 3 bases and 3 bases, in that order; junction bases with no gene match: 11. Germline CDR1 and CDR2: SGHAT and FQNNGV. The DNA of the CDR3 is TGTGCCAGCAGCTTGAGAAAAACCGGGACAGACTACGAGCAGTACTTC. This gives the protein CASSLRKTGTDYEQYF.

The genes are TRBV30 and TRBJ1-3; D is undetermined. The germline V gene has CDR1 GTSNPN and CDR2 SVGIG (reference sequence). Between the trimmed V and J ends, which lost 5 bases and 0 bases, there was a span of 5 bases. The CDR3 is made up of 12 amino acids. This CDR3 is CAWESSGNTIYF. The DNA for the CDR3 is TGTGCCTGGGAAAGCTCTGGAAACACCATATATTTT.

The chain employs TRBV19 and TRBJ1-2; maybe TRBD1 (5 bases). Per germline, CDR1 LNHDA and CDR2 SQIVND (reference sequence). V was cut by 10 bases and J by 0 bases, with 24 bases left in between. This CDR3 spans 17 amino acids. As DNA, the CDR3 is TGTGCCACAAAAAGTGGAGTAAGGCGGGGCACTAACTATGGCTACACCTTC. This sequence encodes CATKSGVRRGTNYGYTF.

The J gene is TRBJ1-4, the V gene TRBV5-1, with 8 bases matching TRBD1. This CDR3 is built from 16 residues. V shed 4 bases and J 4 bases; nucleotides not matched to a gene: 9. The V gene's germline CDR1 is SGHRS and CDR2 YFSETQ. Here the CDR3 reads CASSSRGQGGNEKLFF. For the CDR3, the DNA is TGCGCCAGCAGCAGCCGTGGACAGGGTGGTAATGAAAAACTGTTTTTT.

This chain links TRBV19 with TRBJ1-6, with D maybe TRBD1 (5 bases). The V gene's germline CDR1 is LNHDA and CDR2 SQIVND (reference sequence). Trimming took off 6 bases at V and 5 bases at J, with 20 bases between the two ends. The CDR3 contains 17 residues. CDR3 coding DNA: TGTGCCAGTAGGAATACCGGCGCCGCAGGGAATAATTCACCCCTCCACTTT. The encoded protein is CASRNTGAAGNNSPLHF.

J is TRBJ1-2 and V is TRBV6-5; D is perhaps TRBD1 (5 bases). With 6 bases removed from V and 4 bases from J, the gap between germline ends came to 18 bases. The CDR3 is made up of 15 amino acids. Germline CDR1 and CDR2: MNHEY and SVGAGI. The chain's CDR3 is CASSLTLDRSYGYTF. CDR3 bases: TGTGCCAGCAGCCTTACTCTCGACAGAAGCTATGGCTACACCTTC.